These T cell receptor beta chains were read from a single sample in a study of blood T cell repertoires in COVID-19. Method: immunoSEQ multiplex PCR; TCRdb's copy keeps in-frame clones and lacks some. Of 250,000 to 350,000 clones listed, 86% are singletons. The sequenced sample was peripheral blood. Receptors originate from a woman between 65 and 79 years old with COVID-19, enrolled during active disease. Both conserved end residues are part of each CDR3. D genes are given only for firm matches. Size tells how often a clone was seen (once, few, many) or the class of an expanded clone, and some rows leave it out.

v_gene	j_gene	abundance	d_gene	CDR3aa	CDR3nt
TRBV27	TRBJ1-2	-	TRBD1	CASSWTGHGYTF	TGTGCCAGCAGCTGGACAGGGCATGGCTACACCTTC
TRBV30	TRBJ1-2	-	-	CAWSTGQGGYTF	TGTGCCTGGAGTACGGGTCAGGGTGGCTACACCTTC
TRBV6-5	TRBJ1-4	-	-	CASSPSRAQEKLFF	TGTGCCAGCAGTCCCTCGAGGGCGCAGGAAAAACTGTTTTTT
TRBV6-5	TRBJ1-4	-	TRBD1	CASSSTGVREKLFF	TGTGCCAGCAGCTCGACAGGGGTCCGGGAAAAACTGTTTTTT
TRBV19	TRBJ1-6	-	TRBD1	CASSKDRGNSPLHF	TGTGCCAGTAGTAAGGACAGGGGCAATTCACCCCTCCACTTT
TRBV11-2	TRBJ1-1	-	TRBD1	CASSEGQGGWLNTEAFF	TGTGCCAGCAGCGAGGGACAGGGAGGGTGGTTGAACACTGAAGCTTTCTTT
TRBV7-8	TRBJ1-1	few	-	CASSSGKNTEAFF	TGTGCCAGCAGCTCCGGGAAGAACACTGAAGCTTTCTTT
TRBV28	TRBJ2-3	few	-	CASSLPRLVPLDTQYF	TGTGCCAGCAGTTTACCGAGACTAGTGCCCCTCGATACGCAGTATTTT
TRBV28	TRBJ1-5	few	-	CASSRPGQGNQPQHF	TGTGCCAGCAGCCGGCCTGGGCAGGGAAATCAGCCCCAGCATTTT
TRBV11-2	TRBJ2-1	-	TRBD2	CASGPSRGGNEQFF	TGTGCCAGCGGCCCATCGCGGGGGGGAAATGAGCAGTTCTTC
TRBV11-1	TRBJ2-7	-	TRBD1	CASSFGDRLHEQYF	TGTGCCAGCAGCTTTGGGGACAGGCTACACGAGCAGTACTTC
TRBV2	TRBJ2-4	-	-	CASSGQQLAKNIQYF	TGTGCCAGCAGTGGGCAACAGCTAGCCAAAAACATTCAGTACTTC
TRBV4-3	TRBJ2-5	once	-	CASSQSGEETQYF	TGCGCCAGCAGCCAAAGCGGTGAGGAGACCCAGTACTTC
TRBV11-2	TRBJ2-1	-	TRBD2	CASSITGTSYNEQFF	TGTGCCAGCAGCATTACCGGGACTAGCTACAATGAGCAGTTCTTC
TRBV6-6	TRBJ1-3	-	-	CASSYYQISGNTIYF	TGTGCCAGCAGTTACTACCAGATCTCTGGAAACACCATATATTTT
TRBV19	TRBJ2-1	-	TRBD1	CASSRPGGFDEQFF	TGTGCCAGTAGTCGACCAGGGGGCTTTGATGAGCAGTTCTTC
TRBV29-1	TRBJ1-1	-	-	CSVGHIGKAFF	TGCAGCGTAGGGCATATCGGGAAAGCTTTCTTT
TRBV19	TRBJ1-5	-	-	CASSIGGNQQPQHF	TGTGCCAGTAGTATCGGGGGAAATCAACAGCCCCAGCATTTT
TRBV6-5	TRBJ1-2	once	-	CASSYSTWAHYGYTF	TGTGCCAGCAGTTACTCGACGTGGGCTCACTATGGCTACACCTTC
TRBV10-3	TRBJ2-3	-	-	CAISDRGLSTDTQYF	TGTGCCATCAGTGACCGAGGACTTAGCACAGATACGCAGTATTTT
TRBV24-1	TRBJ2-1	-	-	CATSPLEASSYNEQFF	TGTGCCACCAGTCCTCTGGAGGCCAGCTCCTACAATGAGCAGTTCTTC
TRBV29-1	TRBJ1-4	-	-	CSALGGTNEKLFF	TGCAGCGCTTTGGGGGGAACTAATGAAAAACTGTTTTTT
TRBV9	TRBJ2-3	-	-	CASSAQPTSTDTQYF	TGTGCCAGCAGCGCCCAACCCACTAGCACAGATACGCAGTATTTT
TRBV19	TRBJ1-4	-	-	CASKDSNWEKLFF	TGTGCCAGTAAGGACAGCAATTGGGAAAAACTGTTTTTT
TRBV10-2	TRBJ1-4	-	-	CASRAGGATNEKLFF	TGCGCCAGCAGGGCTGGGGGCGCAACTAATGAAAAACTGTTTTTT
TRBV5-1	TRBJ2-7	-	TRBD2	CASSLGPSGTYEQYF	TGCGCCAGCAGCTTGGGGCCTAGCGGGACCTACGAGCAGTACTTC
TRBV12-3/TRBV12-4	TRBJ1-1	few	-	CASSLERDTEAFF	TGTGCCAGCAGTTTAGAGAGGGACACTGAAGCTTTCTTT
TRBV6-5	TRBJ2-5	-	TRBD1	CASSPTGANQETQYF	TGTGCCAGCAGTCCGACAGGGGCGAACCAAGAGACCCAGTACTTC
TRBV7-9	TRBJ2-5	-	-	CASSLHASGETQYF	TGTGCCAGCAGCTTACACGCCTCAGGAGAGACCCAGTACTTC
TRBV27	TRBJ1-4	-	TRBD1	CASSLGTEEKLFF	TGTGCCAGCAGTTTAGGGACAGAGGAAAAACTGTTTTTT
TRBV9	TRBJ2-3	-	TRBD2	CASRAGLAGTDTQYF	TGTGCCAGCAGGGCGGGACTAGCGGGGACAGATACGCAGTATTTT
TRBV4-2	TRBJ2-2	-	TRBD1	CASSQRQGGTGELFF	TGTGCCAGCAGCCAACGACAGGGGGGGACCGGGGAGCTGTTTTTT
TRBV21-1	TRBJ2-5	once	-	CASSLWGDRETQYF	TGTGCCAGCAGCCTCTGGGGGGATAGGGAGACCCAGTACTTC
TRBV10-3	TRBJ2-7	-	-	CAISGSSLTYEQYF	TGTGCCATCAGTGGTAGTAGCCTTACCTACGAGCAGTACTTC
TRBV7-8	TRBJ1-4	few	-	CASSLREKLFF	TGTGCCAGCAGCTTACGGGAAAAACTGTTTTTT
TRBV29-1	TRBJ2-3	-	TRBD1	CSVWDRSSTDTQYF	TGCAGCGTCTGGGACAGGAGTAGCACAGATACGCAGTATTTT
TRBV29-1	TRBJ1-1	-	-	CSVPGFMNTEAFF	TGCAGCGTCCCAGGGTTCATGAACACTGAAGCTTTCTTT
TRBV7-8	TRBJ1-1	-	TRBD1	CASSLAQGLNTEAFF	TGTGCCAGCAGCTTAGCACAGGGGTTGAACACTGAAGCTTTCTTT
TRBV28	TRBJ1-1	-	-	CASSPRPGTEAFF	TGTGCCAGCAGTCCCCGACCGGGTACTGAAGCTTTCTTT
TRBV7-2	TRBJ1-3	-	TRBD1	CASSLVTGGGGNTIYF	TGTGCCAGCAGTCTCGTGACAGGGGGTGGTGGAAACACCATATATTTT
TRBV27	TRBJ1-5	-	-	CASSLSGDNQPQHF	TGTGCCAGCAGTTTATCAGGGGATAATCAGCCCCAGCATTTT
TRBV18	TRBJ1-2	-	-	CASSPQQDNYGYTF	TGTGCCAGCTCACCACAACAGGATAACTATGGCTACACCTTC
TRBV21-1	TRBJ1-1	-	-	CASSNRTRRGAEAFF	TGTGCCAGCAGCAACCGTACTAGGAGGGGCGCTGAAGCTTTCTTT
TRBV6-4	TRBJ2-1	-	-	CASSDSGLPYNEQFF	TGTGCCAGCAGTGATTCAGGTCTCCCCTACAATGAGCAGTTCTTC
TRBV30	TRBJ2-3	-	-	CAWSGGVDYTQYF	TGTGCCTGGAGTGGGGGGGTAGATTATACGCAGTATTTT
TRBV5-4	TRBJ2-3	-	TRBD2	CASSPKASGPATQYF	TGTGCCAGCAGCCCGAAGGCTAGCGGGCCTGCTACGCAGTATTTT
TRBV11-3	TRBJ1-1	-	-	CASSLEGQGDTEAFF	TGTGCCAGCAGCTTAGAGGGCCAAGGGGACACTGAAGCTTTCTTT
TRBV28	TRBJ1-2	-	-	CASSLGGLYGYTF	TGTGCCAGCAGTTTGGGGGGATTATATGGCTACACCTTC
TRBV5-1	TRBJ1-2	-	-	CASSLGQDYGYTF	TGCGCCAGCAGCTTGGGGCAGGACTATGGCTACACCTTC
TRBV21-1	TRBJ1-1	-	-	CASSKVPQGWGTEAFF	TGTGCCAGCAGCAAAGTCCCTCAGGGGTGGGGCACTGAAGCTTTCTTT
TRBV18	TRBJ1-1	-	-	CASTQGRGNTEAFF	TGTGCCAGCACCCAGGGGAGGGGGAACACTGAAGCTTTCTTT
TRBV5-8	TRBJ2-5	once	-	CASSRLRGQYF	TGTGCCAGCAGCCGGTTGCGGGGCCAGTACTTC
TRBV7-9	TRBJ1-2	-	-	CASSPSYGYTF	TGTGCCAGCTCCCCGAGCTATGGCTACACCTTC
TRBV9	TRBJ1-2	-	-	CASSPTGGVDYGYTF	TGTGCCAGCAGCCCCACGGGAGGAGTGGACTATGGCTACACCTTC
TRBV10-3	TRBJ2-7	-	TRBD1	CAISERDRGYYEQYF	TGTGCCATCAGTGAAAGGGACAGGGGTTACTACGAGCAGTACTTC